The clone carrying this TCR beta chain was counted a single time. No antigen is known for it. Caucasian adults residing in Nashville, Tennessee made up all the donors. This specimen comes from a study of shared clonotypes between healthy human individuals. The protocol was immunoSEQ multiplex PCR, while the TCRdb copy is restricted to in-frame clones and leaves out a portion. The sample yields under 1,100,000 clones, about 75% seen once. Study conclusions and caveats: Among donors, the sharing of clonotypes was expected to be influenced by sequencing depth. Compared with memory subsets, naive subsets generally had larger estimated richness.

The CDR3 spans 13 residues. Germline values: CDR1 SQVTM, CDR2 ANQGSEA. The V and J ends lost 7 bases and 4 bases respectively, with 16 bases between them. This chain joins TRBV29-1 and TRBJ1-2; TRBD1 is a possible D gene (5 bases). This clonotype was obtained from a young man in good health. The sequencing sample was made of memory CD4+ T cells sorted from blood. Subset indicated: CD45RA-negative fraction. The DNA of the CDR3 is TGCAGCGGAACGGCGGGGGAAGGCTATGGCTACACCTTC. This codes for CSGTAGEGYGYTF.